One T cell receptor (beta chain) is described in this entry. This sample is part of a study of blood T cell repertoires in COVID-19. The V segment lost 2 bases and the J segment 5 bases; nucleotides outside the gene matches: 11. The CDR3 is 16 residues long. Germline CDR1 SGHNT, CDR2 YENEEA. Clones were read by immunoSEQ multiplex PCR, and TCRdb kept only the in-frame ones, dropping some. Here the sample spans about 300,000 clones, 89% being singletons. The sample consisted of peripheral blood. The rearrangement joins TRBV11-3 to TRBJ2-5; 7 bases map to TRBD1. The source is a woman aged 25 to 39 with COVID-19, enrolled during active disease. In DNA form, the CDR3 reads TGTGCCAGCAGCTTAAGGGCAGGGGGTGTTAAGGAGACCCAGTACTTC. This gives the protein CASSLRAGGVKETQYF.